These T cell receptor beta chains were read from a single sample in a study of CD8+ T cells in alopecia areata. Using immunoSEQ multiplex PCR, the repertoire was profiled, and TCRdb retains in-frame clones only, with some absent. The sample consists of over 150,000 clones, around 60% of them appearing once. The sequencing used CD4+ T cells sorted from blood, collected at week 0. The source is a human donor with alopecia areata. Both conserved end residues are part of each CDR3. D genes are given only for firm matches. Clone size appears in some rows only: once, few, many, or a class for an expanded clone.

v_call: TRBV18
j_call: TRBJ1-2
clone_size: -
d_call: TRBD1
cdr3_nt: TGTGCCAGCTCACCTCGGGACAGGGGGCGTCCCGGCTACACCTTC
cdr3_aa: CASSPRDRGRPGYTF

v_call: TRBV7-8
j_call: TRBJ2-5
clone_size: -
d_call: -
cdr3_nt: TGTGCCAGCAGCCCACTGAAGCAGACACAAGAGACCCAGTACTTC
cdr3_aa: CASSPLKQTQETQYF

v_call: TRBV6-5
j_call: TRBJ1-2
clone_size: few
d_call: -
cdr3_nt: TGTGCCAGCAGTTACCGGGGGGGTGGCTACACCTTC
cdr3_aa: CASSYRGGGYTF

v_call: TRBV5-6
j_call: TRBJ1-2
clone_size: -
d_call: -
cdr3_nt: TGTGCCAGCAGCTTGGCCGACTATGGCTACACCTTC
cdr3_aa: CASSLADYGYTF

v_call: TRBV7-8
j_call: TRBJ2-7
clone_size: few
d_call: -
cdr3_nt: TGTGCCAGCAGACTTACCATGACCCAACCCTCTAGTGAGCAGTACTTC
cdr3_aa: CASRLTMTQPSSEQYF

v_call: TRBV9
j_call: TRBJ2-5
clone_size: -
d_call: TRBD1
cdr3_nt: TGTGTCAGCAGCGTTGGGACAGTGGGACAAGAGACCCAGTACTTC
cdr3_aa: CVSSVGTVGQETQYF

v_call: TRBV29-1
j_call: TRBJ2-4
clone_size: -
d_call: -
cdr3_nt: TGCAGCGTTGACGCAGGGGAACACATTCAGTACTTC
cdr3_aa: CSVDAGEHIQYF

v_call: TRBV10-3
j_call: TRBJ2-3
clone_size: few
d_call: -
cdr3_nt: TGTGCCATCAGTGAATGGGGCAATACGCAGTATTTT
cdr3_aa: CAISEWGNTQYF

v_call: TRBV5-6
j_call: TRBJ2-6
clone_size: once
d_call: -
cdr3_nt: TGTGCCAGCAGCTTGCAGCCCTCTGGGGCCAACGTCCTGACTTTC
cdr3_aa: CASSLQPSGANVLTF

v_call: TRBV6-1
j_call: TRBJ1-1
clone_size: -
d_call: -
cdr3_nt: TGTGCCAGCAGCCCTTCGATGAACACTGAAGCTTTCTTT
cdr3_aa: CASSPSMNTEAFF

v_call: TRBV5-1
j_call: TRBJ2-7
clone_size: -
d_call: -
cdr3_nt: TGCGCCAGCAAGTTGAGCAACTCCTACGAGCAGTACTTC
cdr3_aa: CASKLSNSYEQYF

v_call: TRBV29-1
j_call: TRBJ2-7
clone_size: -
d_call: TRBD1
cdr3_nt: TGCAGCGTTGTGGGGAGACAGGGGGCCTGGGAGCAGTACTTC
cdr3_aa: CSVVGRQGAWEQYF

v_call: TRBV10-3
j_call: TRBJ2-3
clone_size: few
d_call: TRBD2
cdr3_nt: TGTGCCATCAGGACTAGCGGGGGCACAGATACGCAGTATTTT
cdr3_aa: CAIRTSGGTDTQYF

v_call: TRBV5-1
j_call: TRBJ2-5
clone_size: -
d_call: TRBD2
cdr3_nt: TGCGCCAGTTATGGACTAGCGGGGGGCCCACAAGAGACCCAGTACTTC
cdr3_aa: CASYGLAGGPQETQYF

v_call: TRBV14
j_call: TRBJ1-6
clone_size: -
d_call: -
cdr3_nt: TGTGCCAGCAGCCAGAGGTCCCGCTGGTATTCACCCCTCCACTTT
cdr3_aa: CASSQRSRWYSPLHF

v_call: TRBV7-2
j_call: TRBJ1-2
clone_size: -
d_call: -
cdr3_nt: TGTGCCAGCAGCTTAGAAGTGGGGGCATTCGGTGGCTACACCTTC
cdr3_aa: CASSLEVGAFGGYTF

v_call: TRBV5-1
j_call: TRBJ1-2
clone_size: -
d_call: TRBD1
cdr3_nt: TGCGCCAGCAGCGCGACAGGGACCTCCAACTATGGCTACACCTTC
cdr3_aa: CASSATGTSNYGYTF

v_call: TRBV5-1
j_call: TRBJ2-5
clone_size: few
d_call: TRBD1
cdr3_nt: TGCGCCACCAGCCCCGGACAGGGACAAGAGACCCAGTACTTC
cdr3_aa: CATSPGQGQETQYF

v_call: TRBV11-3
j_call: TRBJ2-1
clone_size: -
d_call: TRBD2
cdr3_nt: TGTGCCAGCAGCGGCGCTGGACTAGCGCCCGTCTTAAACCGTTATAATGAGCAGTTCTTC
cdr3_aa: CASSGAGLAPVLNRYNEQFF

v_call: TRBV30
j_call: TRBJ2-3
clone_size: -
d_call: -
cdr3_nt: TGTGCCTGGAGTGTTTGGGGGGACAACACAGATACGCAGTATTTT
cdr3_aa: CAWSVWGDNTDTQYF

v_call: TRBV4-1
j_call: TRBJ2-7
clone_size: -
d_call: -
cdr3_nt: TGCGCCAGCAGCCAAGGGGACATGGCGTCTCTAGCCTACGAGCAGTACTTC
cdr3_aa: CASSQGDMASLAYEQYF

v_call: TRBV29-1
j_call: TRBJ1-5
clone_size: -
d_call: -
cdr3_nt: TGCAGCGTGAGTGGAGGGGGCAATCAGCCCCAGCATTTT
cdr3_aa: CSVSGGGNQPQHF

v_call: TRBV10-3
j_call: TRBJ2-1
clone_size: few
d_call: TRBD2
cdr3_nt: TGTGCCATCAGTGGAAGTGGGAGGGTTGAGCAGTTCTTC
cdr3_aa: CAISGSGRVEQFF

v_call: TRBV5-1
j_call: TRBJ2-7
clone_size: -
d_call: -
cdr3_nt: TGCGCCAGCAGCTTGAGACGAAACTACGAGCAGTACTTC
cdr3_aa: CASSLRRNYEQYF

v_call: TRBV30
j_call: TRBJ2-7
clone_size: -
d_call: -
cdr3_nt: TGTGCCTGGAGGGTGGACAGTGTCTACGAGCAGTACTTC
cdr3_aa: CAWRVDSVYEQYF

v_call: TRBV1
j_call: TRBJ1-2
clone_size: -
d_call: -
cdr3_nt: TGCACCAGCAGCCAAGGGAGGGAGGGGAATTGCTATGGCTACACCTTC
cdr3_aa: CTSSQGREGNCYGYTF

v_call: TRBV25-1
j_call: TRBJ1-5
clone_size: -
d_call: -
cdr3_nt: TGTGCCAGCAGTGACGGGTTGGGCAATCAGCCCCAGCATTTT
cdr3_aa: CASSDGLGNQPQHF

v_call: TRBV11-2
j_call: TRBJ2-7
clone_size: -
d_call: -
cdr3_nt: TGTGCCAGCAGCTCGGACAGTGCCAGCTACGAGCAGTACTTC
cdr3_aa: CASSSDSASYEQYF

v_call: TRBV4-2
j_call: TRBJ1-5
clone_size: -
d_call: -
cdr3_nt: TGTGCCAGCAGCCAAGAAGGTTGGGGTTATAGCAATCAGCCCCAGCATTTT
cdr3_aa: CASSQEGWGYSNQPQHF

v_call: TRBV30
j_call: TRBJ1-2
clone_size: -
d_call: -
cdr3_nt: TGTGCCTGGGGGGACAACAACTATGGCTACACCTTC
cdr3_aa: CAWGDNNYGYTF

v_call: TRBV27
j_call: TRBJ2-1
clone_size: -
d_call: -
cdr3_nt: TGTGCCAGCAGTCAGCTCCGACACGATGAGCAGTTCTTC
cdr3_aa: CASSQLRHDEQFF

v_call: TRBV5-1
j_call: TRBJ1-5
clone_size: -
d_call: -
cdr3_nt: TGCGCCAGCAGCTTGGCGGGGTCCTATAGCAATCAGCCCCAGCATTTT
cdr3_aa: CASSLAGSYSNQPQHF

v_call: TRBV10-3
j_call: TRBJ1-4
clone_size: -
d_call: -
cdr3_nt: TGTGCCATCAGCCTGACTAACGAAAAACTGTTTTTT
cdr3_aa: CAISLTNEKLFF

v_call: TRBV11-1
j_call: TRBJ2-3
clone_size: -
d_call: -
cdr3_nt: TGTGCCAGCAGCTTAGAGAGGAGTCCGCAGTATTTT
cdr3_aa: CASSLERSPQYF

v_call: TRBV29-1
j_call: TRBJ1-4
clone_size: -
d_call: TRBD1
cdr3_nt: TGCAGCGCCCGGACAGGCCCCGGCGAAAAACTGTTTTTT
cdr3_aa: CSARTGPGEKLFF